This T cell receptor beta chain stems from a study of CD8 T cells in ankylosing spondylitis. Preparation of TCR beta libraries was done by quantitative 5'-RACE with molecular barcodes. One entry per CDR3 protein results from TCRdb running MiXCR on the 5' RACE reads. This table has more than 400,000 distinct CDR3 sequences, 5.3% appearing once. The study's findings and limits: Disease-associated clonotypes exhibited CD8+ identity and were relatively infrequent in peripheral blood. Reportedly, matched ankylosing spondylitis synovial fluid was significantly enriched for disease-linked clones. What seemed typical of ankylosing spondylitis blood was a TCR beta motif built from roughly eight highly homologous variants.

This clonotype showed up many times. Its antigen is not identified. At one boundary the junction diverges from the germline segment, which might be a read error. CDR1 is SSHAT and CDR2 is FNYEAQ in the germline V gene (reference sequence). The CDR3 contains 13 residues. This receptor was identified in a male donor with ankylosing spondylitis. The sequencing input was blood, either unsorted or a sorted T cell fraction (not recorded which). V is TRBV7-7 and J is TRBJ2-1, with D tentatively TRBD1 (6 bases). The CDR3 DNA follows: TGTGCTAGCAGCTTAGAGGGGGTCAGTGAGCAGTTCTTC. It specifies CASSLEGVSEQFF. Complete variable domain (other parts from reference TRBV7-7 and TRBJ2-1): GAGVSQSPRYKVTKRGQDVTLRCDPISSHATLYWYQQALGQGPEFLTYFNYEAQPDKSGLPSDRFSAERPEGSISTLTIQRTEQRDSAMYRCASSLEGVSEQFFGPGTRLTVL.